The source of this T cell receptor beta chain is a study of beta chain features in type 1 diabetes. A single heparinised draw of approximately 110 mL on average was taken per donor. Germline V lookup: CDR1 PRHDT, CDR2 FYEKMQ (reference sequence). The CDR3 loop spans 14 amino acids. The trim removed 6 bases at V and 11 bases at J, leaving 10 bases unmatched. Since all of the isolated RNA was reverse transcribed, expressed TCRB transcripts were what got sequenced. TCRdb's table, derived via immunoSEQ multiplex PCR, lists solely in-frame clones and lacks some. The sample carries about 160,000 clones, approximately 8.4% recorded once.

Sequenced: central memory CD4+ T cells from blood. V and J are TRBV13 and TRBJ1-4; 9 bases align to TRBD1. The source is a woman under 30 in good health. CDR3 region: CASSRNTGGTKLFF. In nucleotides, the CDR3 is TGTGCCAGCAGTCGGAATACAGGGGGCACTAAACTGTTTTTT.